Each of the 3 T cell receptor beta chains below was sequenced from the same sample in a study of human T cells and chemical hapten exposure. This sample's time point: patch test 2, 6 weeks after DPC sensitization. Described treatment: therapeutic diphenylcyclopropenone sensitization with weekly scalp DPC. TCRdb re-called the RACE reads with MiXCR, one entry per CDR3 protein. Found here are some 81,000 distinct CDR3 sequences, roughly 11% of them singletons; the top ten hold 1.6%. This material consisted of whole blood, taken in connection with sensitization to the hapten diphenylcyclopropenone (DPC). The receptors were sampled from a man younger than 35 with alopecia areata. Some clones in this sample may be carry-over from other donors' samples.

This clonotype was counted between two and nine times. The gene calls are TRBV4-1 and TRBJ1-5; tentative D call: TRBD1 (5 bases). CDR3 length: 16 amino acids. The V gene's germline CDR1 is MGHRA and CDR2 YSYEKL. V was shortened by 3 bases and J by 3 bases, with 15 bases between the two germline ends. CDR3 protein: CASSQRAGAPNQPQHF. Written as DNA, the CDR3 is TGCGCCAGCAGCCAGAGAGCCGGGGCCCCCAATCAGCCCCAGCATTTT.

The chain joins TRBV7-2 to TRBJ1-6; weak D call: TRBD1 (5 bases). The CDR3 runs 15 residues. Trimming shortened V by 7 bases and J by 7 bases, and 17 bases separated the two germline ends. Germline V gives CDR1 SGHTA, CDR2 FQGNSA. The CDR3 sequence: CASILAGTVNSPLHF. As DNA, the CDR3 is TGTGCCAGCATCCTCGCCGGGACGGTAAATTCACCCCTCCACTTT.

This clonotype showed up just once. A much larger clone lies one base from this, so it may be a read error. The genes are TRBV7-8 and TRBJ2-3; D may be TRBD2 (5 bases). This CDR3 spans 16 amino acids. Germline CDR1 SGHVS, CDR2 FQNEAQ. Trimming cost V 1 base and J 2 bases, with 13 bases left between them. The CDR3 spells CASSLEWRVSTDTQYF. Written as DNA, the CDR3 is TGTGCCAGCAGCTTAGAGTGGCGGGTGTCCACAGATACGCAGTATTTT.